These 21 T cell receptor beta chains originate from one sample sequenced in a study of regulatory T cells in long-lasting Graves disease. With iRepertoire HTBI primers and Arm-PCR of CDR3 regions, TCR beta libraries were built. Using its own MiXCR run on the multiplex PCR reads, TCRdb lists one record per CDR3 protein. This sample has hundreds of thousands of distinct CDR3 sequences, with approximately 15% found just once. Sample time point: newly diagnosed GD, antithyroid drugs for less than 3 months. PBMC RNA was the source of the TCR library. Another study also made use of these data, one on T cells in Graves' hyperthyroidism and ophthalmopathy.

The sample was peripheral blood mononuclear cells (PBMCs), taken at new diagnosis, from a patient treated with antithyroid drugs. Receptors were obtained from a woman in her twenties or thirties with Graves disease.

This clonotype was counted between two and nine times. The J gene is TRBJ2-1, the V gene TRBV15; D gene uncertain. V lost 11 bases and J 0 bases, leaving 17 bases between the germline ends. Germline lookup yields CDR1 LNHNV and CDR2 YYDKDF (reference sequence). CDR3 size: 15 residues. The CDR3 DNA reads as TGTGCCGCGAGCTCGGCGCTTAGCTCCTACAATGAGCAGTTCTTC. This encodes CAASSALSSYNEQFF.

This clonotype was counted only a few times. The chain carries TRBV11-2 and TRBJ2-7; 11 positions agree with TRBD2. The germline V gene encodes CDR1 SGHAT and CDR2 FQNNGV. The CDR3 is 16 amino acids. V lost 1 base, J lost 7 bases, and 9 bases stayed unmatched. In DNA, the CDR3 is TGTGCCAGCAGCTTAGGAATAGCGGGAGGGCCGGAGGAGCAGTACTTC. Translating it yields CASSLGIAGGPEEQYF.

Regarding this clonotype: Given a much more abundant clone one base away, this may be a read error. This chain uses TRBV28 with TRBJ2-1; D not certain. The CDR3 runs to 14 residues. From germline, CDR1 is MDHEN and CDR2 SYDVKM. With 10 bases removed from V and 10 bases from J, the gap between germline ends came to 23 bases. This CDR3 reads CATRTTVSPREQFF. The CDR3 DNA reads as TGTGCCACCCGAACTACAGTGTCCCCGAGGGAGCAGTTCTTC.

Many counts were recorded for this clonotype. The chain employs TRBV28 and TRBJ1-2, with 9 bases fitting TRBD1. CDR3 length equals 16 residues. The J segment lost 4 bases and the V segment lost 5 bases, leaving 11 bases of the junction unmatched. Germline CDR1 and CDR2: MDHEN and SYDVKM. CDR3 protein: CASSGQGLRGGYGYTF. In nucleotides, the CDR3 is TGTGCCAGCAGTGGACAGGGGCTAAGGGGTGGCTATGGCTACACCTTC.

V gene TRBV20-1 combines with J gene TRBJ2-2; 11 bases match TRBD2. The CDR3 spans 18 residues. V dropped 5 bases and J dropped 7; count of bases not matched to a gene: 18. Germline values: CDR1 DFQATT, CDR2 SNEGSKA (reference sequence). Written as DNA, the CDR3 is TGCAGTGCTTCGGCCCCGCTACTAGCGGGAGACAGGGTCGGGGAGCTGTTTTTT. As protein: CSASAPLLAGDRVGELFF.

As regards this clonotype: The junction departs from germline at one end; a sequencing error may be responsible. The J gene is TRBJ1-3, the V gene TRBV28, with D perhaps TRBD1 (5 bases). The CDR3 contains 14 residues. CDR1 is MDHEN, CDR2 SYDVKM, per germline. The CDR3 region has the DNA TGTGCCTGCAGAAGTCAGGGAATTGGAAACACCATATATTTT. Residues: CACRSQGIGNTIYF. Drawing the rest from reference TRBV28 and TRBJ1-3, the complete variable domain is DVKVTQSSRYLVKRTGEKVFLECVQDMDHENMFWYRQDPGLGLRLIYFSYDVKMKEKGDIPEGYSVSREKKERFSLILESASTNQTSMYLCACRSQGIGNTIYFGEGSWLTVV.

This clonotype was seen repeatedly, ten times or more. This rearrangement joins TRBV28 to TRBJ1-5; D is undetermined. Germline values: CDR1 MDHEN, CDR2 SYDVKM. There are 14 residues in the CDR3. Trimming removed 3 bases at V and 6 bases at J, with 12 bases between. The CDR3 spells CASSFGSGSQPQHF. The DNA of the CDR3 is TGTGCCAGCAGTTTTGGGTCAGGCAGTCAGCCCCAGCATTTT.

The V gene is TRBV9, the J gene TRBJ2-7; 7 bases match TRBD2. With 4 bases clipped from V and 3 bases from J, the junction kept 4 bases outside the gene matches. The CDR3 has 13 amino acids. Germline CDR1 is SGDLS and CDR2 is YYNGEE. CDR3: CASSPAGDYEQYF. The CDR3 DNA sequence: TGTGCCAGCAGCCCCGCGGGAGACTACGAGCAGTACTTC.

V gene TRBV29-1 combines with J gene TRBJ2-2; D assignment may be TRBD1 or TRBD2 (5 bases each). This CDR3 has 15 residues. The V gene lost 6 bases and the J gene lost 4 bases, with 18 bases spanning the gap. CDR1 is SQVTM and CDR2 is ANQGSEA in the germline V gene. CDR3 region: CSVIRDVGSTGELFF. CDR3 coding DNA: TGCAGCGTGATCCGGGACGTAGGATCCACCGGGGAGCTGTTTTTT.

The chain has TRBV5-1 and TRBJ1-3; possible D gene TRBD1, 5 bases. Trimming took off 0 bases at V and 1 base at J, with 14 bases between the two ends. The CDR3 spans 17 residues. Germline V gene sequence: CDR1 SGHRS, CDR2 YFSETQ. The CDR3 nucleotides are TGCGCCAGCAGCTTGGAGAGGTTGAGGGGTTCTGGAAACACCATATATTTT. Encoded protein: CASSLERLRGSGNTIYF.

At least ten counts were recorded for this clonotype. V is TRBV7-2 and J is TRBJ2-1; a weak D match, TRBD1 (6 bases). The V and J ends lost 3 bases and 6 bases respectively, with 15 bases between them. This CDR3 is 15 amino acids long. Germline assignment: CDR1 SGHTA and CDR2 FQGNSA. CDR3 DNA sequence: TGTGCCAGCAGCTTCTCAACAGGGTCGGGCAATGAGCAGTTCTTC. It translates to CASSFSTGSGNEQFF. The variable domain in full, with the rest retrieved from reference TRBV7-2 and TRBJ2-1, is GAGVSQSPSNKVTEKGKDVELRCDPISGHTALYWYRQSLGQGLEFLIYFQGNSAPDKSGLPSDRFSAERTGGSVSTLTIQRTQQEDSAVYLCASSFSTGSGNEQFFGPGTRLTVL.

This clonotype was recorded a few times. V and J are TRBV18 and TRBJ2-5, with D unresolved. V gave up 4 bases and J gave up 5 bases, with 11 bases separating them. CDR1 and CDR2 from the germline V gene are KGHSH and LQKENI. The CDR3 extends over 13 amino acids. CDR3 nucleotide sequence: TGTGCCAGCTCACAAGTCTTGCTGGAGACCCAGTACTTC. This sequence encodes CASSQVLLETQYF.

The chain couples TRBV6-1 to TRBJ1-6; D is unclear. Trimming stripped 7 bases from V and 7 bases from J, with 11 bases between. Germline lookup yields CDR1 MNHNS and CDR2 SASEGT. CDR3 size: 13 residues. Here the CDR3 reads CASTLDGNSPLHF. Written as DNA, the CDR3 is TGTGCCAGCACCTTAGATGGGAATTCACCCCTCCACTTT.

Ten or more counts support this clonotype. The rearrangement joins TRBV10-3 to TRBJ1-5; D not resolved. CDR1 and CDR2 from the germline V gene are ENHRY and SYGVKD. The CDR3 has 14 residues. With 5 bases removed from V and 6 bases from J, the gap between germline ends came to 14 bases. DNA of the CDR3: TGTGCCATCAGTCCCCAGGAGTATGCTCAGCCCCAGCATTTT. As protein: CAISPQEYAQPQHF.

This clonotype was detected many times. The chain is built from TRBV27 and TRBJ2-7; 14 nucleotides agree with TRBD2. CDR1 and CDR2 from the germline V gene are MNHEY and SMNVEV (reference sequence). The ends lost 0 bases at V and 3 bases at J; junction bases unmatched: 4. The CDR3 has 17 amino acids. CDR3: CASSLSSGTSGGYEQYF. For the CDR3, the DNA is TGTGCCAGCAGTTTATCTTCAGGGACTAGCGGGGGCTACGAGCAGTACTTC.

The chain links TRBV19 to TRBJ2-5; D not certain. CDR1 is LNHDA, CDR2 SQIVND, per germline (reference sequence). Trimming cost V 7 bases and J 0 bases, with 9 bases left between them. This CDR3 comprises 13 residues. Here the CDR3 reads CASNPANQETQYF. As DNA, the CDR3 is TGTGCCAGTAACCCAGCGAACCAAGAGACCCAGTACTTC. Full variable domain (outside the CDR3, taken from reference TRBV19 and TRBJ2-5): DGGITQSPKYLFRKEGQNVTLSCEQNLNHDAMYWYRQDPGQGLRLIYYSQIVNDFQKGDIAEGYSVSREKKESFPLTVTSAQKNPTAFYLCASNPANQETQYFGPGTRLLVL.

In the case of this clonotype: A junction end diverges from the germline sequence, so it may reflect a read error. The chain is built from TRBV12-3 or TRBV12-4 and TRBJ1-6; D is undetermined. The CDR3 consists of 14 residues. The CDR3 nucleotides are TGTGCCAGCAGCTTAGACGGGGATAATTCACCCCTCCACTTT. It yields the protein CASSLDGDNSPLHF.

J is TRBJ1-2 and V is TRBV12-3 or TRBV12-4; tentative D call: TRBD1 (6 bases). This CDR3 is built from 14 residues. The V gene lost 8 bases and the J gene lost 6 bases, with 19 bases spanning the gap. The CDR3 sequence is CASLKPGQVDGYTF. For the CDR3, the DNA is TGTGCCAGCCTCAAACCGGGACAAGTCGATGGCTACACCTTC.

This clonotype was found many times. The CDR3 nucleotides are TGTGCCAGCAGCTCCTCCACCCCCACAGATACGCAGTATTTT. Translated: CASSSSTPTDTQYF. This sequence joins TRBV11-2 and TRBJ2-3; D is ambiguous. V lost 4 bases, J lost 2 bases, and 10 bases lay in between. Germline CDR1 is SGHAT and CDR2 is FQNNGV. The CDR3 sequence is 14 residues long.

This chain uses TRBV5-6 with TRBJ1-1; unclear D gene. The ends were cut back, 4 bases at V and 1 base at J, with 8 bases in the middle. The CDR3 totals 13 residues. Germline V gene data show CDR1 as SGHDT and CDR2 as YYEEEE. CDR3 amino acids: CASSQMGNTEAFF. The CDR3, as DNA: TGTGCCAGCAGCCAGATGGGGAACACTGAAGCTTTCTTT.

This rearrangement joins TRBV28 to TRBJ1-3; D perhaps matches TRBD1 (5 bases). Germline lookup yields CDR1 MDHEN and CDR2 SYDVKM. V lost 3 bases and J lost 3, with 9 bases in between. The CDR3 length is 14 residues. CDR3 amino acids: CASSFTGRGNTIYF. CDR3 DNA: TGTGCCAGCAGTTTTACGGGACGTGGAAACACCATATATTTT.